The clone carrying this TCR beta chain was counted at least ten times. Its antigen is not identified. The authors prepared the TCRbeta library with unique molecular identifiers. TCRdb independently ran MiXCR on the PCR reads; one entry per CDR3 protein. The table shows around 580,000 distinct CDR3 sequences, with 23% occurring only once. The data were taken from a study of T-cell reconstitution after alpha-beta-depleted transplantation in children. Trimming took off 5 bases at V and 0 bases at J, with 7 bases between the two ends. The CDR3 loop spans 12 amino acids. Per the germline V gene, CDR1 is DFQATT and CDR2 is SNEGSKA (reference sequence). Overall study findings and caveats: For some patients, TCRbeta diversity was high at day 60 because of recipient T cells and thymic progenitors that survived. After transplant, at about two months, alpha-beta T cells were reportedly derived from several hundred expanded graft clones. Most T-cell counts and diversity one year after the transplant came from T cells that were newly produced.

The chain links TRBV20-1 to TRBJ2-5, with a possible D match to TRBD1 (5 bases). The clonotype was recovered from a boy younger than two who had a stem cell transplant for acute myeloid leukemia, so the T cells may come from the graft donor. Here the sequenced sample was PBMCs, mostly from graft donor cells, taken 360 days after TCRalphabeta/CD19-depleted stem cell transplant. This CDR3 reads CSAARDQETQYF. The CDR3 DNA reads TGCAGTGCTGCCAGGGACCAAGAGACCCAGTACTTC.